The 25 T cell receptor beta chains given below trace back to one sample, sequenced in a study of vaccination and CD4 T cells after COVID-19. What these receptors recognize is not known. Treatment denoted: 10-day PBMC culture with coronavirus spike peptide pools or control peptides (ViraFEST assay). An Oncomine TCR Beta short-read assay was used to sequence the DNA from cultured CD4+ T cells. Via MiXCR, TCRdb re-called the PCR reads, giving one row per CDR3 protein. Here the sample spans about 15,000 distinct CDR3 sequences, more than 65% being singletons. Sequenced input: CD4+ T cells from blood, cultured in vitro. The source is a human donor who had recovered from COVID-19.

The rearrangement links TRBV7-6 to TRBJ2-1; tentatively, D is TRBD2 (5 bases). CDR1 is SGHVS and CDR2 is FNYEAQ in the germline V gene. The CDR3 spans 18 residues. The V end was cut by 1 base, the J end by 5 bases, with 21 bases between. The CDR3 DNA sequence: TGTGCCAGCAGCTTAGTTGTAGTAGCGAGCGACGCCAACAATGAGCAGTTCTTC. This encodes CASSLVVVASDANNEQFF.

The chain recombines TRBV6-1 with TRBJ1-5; 10 bases are a match to TRBD1. Germline loops: CDR1 MNHNS, CDR2 SASEGT. V lost 6 bases and J lost 6; bases outside the gene matches: 11. The CDR3 has 16 residues. CDR3 bases: TGTGCCAGCAGGAGAACCGGGACAGGGGATTCTCAGCCCCAGCATTTT. Translated, it gives CASRRTGTGDSQPQHF.

The genes are TRBV20-1 and TRBJ1-4, with 7 nucleotides matching TRBD1. The J segment lost 3 bases and the V segment lost 4 bases, leaving 5 bases of the junction unmatched. The V gene's germline CDR1 is DFQATT and CDR2 SNEGSKA (reference sequence). This CDR3 is 14 amino acids long. CDR3 sequence: CSATQGVANEKLFF. In DNA, the CDR3 is TGCAGTGCTACCCAGGGGGTAGCTAATGAAAAACTGTTTTTT.

This chain joins TRBV11-3 and TRBJ2-3; 9 bases agree with TRBD1. Per the germline V gene, CDR1 is SGHNT and CDR2 is YENEEA. The length of the CDR3 is 15 residues. The ends lost 0 bases at V and 7 bases at J; junction bases unmatched: 5. The CDR3 DNA reads TGTGCCAGCAGCTTAGAAGGGACAGGGACGAATACGCAGTATTTT. Translating gives CASSLEGTGTNTQYF.

J is TRBJ2-3 and V is TRBV24-1; TRBD1 matches at 9 bases. J was trimmed by 5 bases and V by 7 bases; bases with no gene match: 6. The CDR3 consists of 14 residues. The germline CDR1 and CDR2 sequences are KGHDR and SFDVKD. CDR3 loop: CATSDRGALDTQYF. DNA for the CDR3: TGTGCCACCAGCGACAGGGGGGCCCTAGATACGCAGTATTTT.

The rearrangement links TRBV20-1 to TRBJ2-2, with D perhaps TRBD2 (6 bases). V dropped 8 bases and J dropped 2 bases, with 15 bases sitting between them. CDR1 DFQATT and CDR2 SNEGSKA come from the germline V gene (reference sequence). The CDR3 runs to 14 residues. The DNA for the CDR3 is TGCAGTCTTGTGGGAGGCTCTAACACCGGGGAGCTGTTTTTT. Translation gives CSLVGGSNTGELFF.

V usage is TRBV20-1 and J usage is TRBJ1-5; the match to TRBD1 covers 12 bases. V was pared by 5 bases and J by 7 bases, with 6 bases of the junction left unmatched. The CDR3 covers 14 residues. CDR1 is DFQATT and CDR2 is SNEGSKA in the germline V gene (reference sequence). The DNA of the CDR3 is TGCAGTGCTTGGGGACAGGGGGCAGGGCAGCCCCAGCATTTT. Protein sequence: CSAWGQGAGQPQHF.

The CDR3: CASRGGKRVNTEAFF. DNA of the CDR3: TGTGCCAGCAGAGGGGGGAAGAGGGTTAACACTGAAGCTTTCTTT. The J gene is TRBJ1-1, the V gene TRBV27; D possibly corresponds to TRBD1 (6 bases). Trimming shortened V by 6 bases and J by 2 bases, and 16 bases separated the two germline ends. CDR1 is MNHEY and CDR2 is SMNVEV in the germline V gene (reference sequence). CDR3 size: 15 residues.

This clonotype came up a few times. The chain uses TRBV7-2 and TRBJ1-2; D possibly corresponds to TRBD1 (5 bases). Trimming shortened V by 2 bases and J by 2 bases, and 15 bases separated the two germline ends. From germline, CDR1 is SGHTA and CDR2 FQGNSA. The CDR3 spans 16 residues. As DNA, the CDR3 is TGTGCCAGCAGCTTATCCCCCGGCGGGGGGAACTATGGCTACACCTTC. Encoded protein: CASSLSPGGGNYGYTF. The full variable domain, completed using reference TRBV7-2 and TRBJ1-2, is GAGVSQSPSNKVTEKGKDVELRCDPISGHTALYWYRQSLGQGLEFLIYFQGNSAPDKSGLPSDRFSAERTGGSVSTLTIQRTQQEDSAVYLCASSLSPGGGNYGYTFGSGTRLTVV.

The genes are TRBV7-2 and TRBJ2-3, with 7 bases aligning to TRBD2. The germline V gene encodes CDR1 SGHTA and CDR2 FQGNSA. The CDR3 loop spans 18 amino acids. V shed 4 bases, J shed 1 base, and the junction held 14 bases outside the gene matches. The DNA of the CDR3 is TGTGCCAGCAGCTACCGGCGTGGTCAGCGGGAAGGCACAGATACGCAGTATTTT. Its protein product is CASSYRRGQREGTDTQYF.

The rearrangement links TRBV7-2 to TRBJ2-7; no clear D. The CDR3 covers 13 residues. V lost 3 bases and J lost 4, with 10 bases in between. Germline CDR1 is SGHTA and CDR2 is FQGNSA. The CDR3 region is CASSFSTNYEQYF. The CDR3 DNA reads TGTGCCAGCAGCTTCTCAACTAATTACGAGCAGTACTTC.

The chain combines TRBV27 with TRBJ2-5; the D call may be TRBD1 or TRBD2 (5 bases each). CDR1 is MNHEY and CDR2 is SMNVEV in the germline V gene (reference sequence). Between the trimmed V and J ends, which lost 4 bases and 2 bases, there was a span of 11 bases. The CDR3 runs 14 residues. The DNA of the CDR3 is TGTGCCAGCAGTTCCCGGGGCCGGCAAGAGACCCAGTACTTC. It specifies CASSSRGRQETQYF.

This sequence joins TRBV5-1 and TRBJ2-2; D possibly corresponds to TRBD2 (5 bases). CDR3 length equals 13 residues. Germline V gene data show CDR1 as SGHRS and CDR2 as YFSETQ. V dropped 5 bases and J dropped 6 bases, with 11 bases sitting between them. CDR3 sequence (DNA): TGCGCCAGCAGTTGGGAGTATCCCGGGGAGCTGTTTTTT. It yields the protein CASSWEYPGELFF. The variable domain in full, with the rest retrieved from reference TRBV5-1 and TRBJ2-2, is KAGVTQTPRYLIKTRGQQVTLSCSPISGHRSVSWYQQTPGQGLQFLFEYFSETQRNKGNFPGRFSGRQFSNSRSEMNVSTLELGDSALYLCASSWEYPGELFFGEGSRLTVL.

V usage is TRBV20-1 and J usage is TRBJ1-1; a weak D match, TRBD1 (5 bases). CDR3 length equals 14 residues. V shed 0 bases and J shed 3 bases, with 11 bases lying between them. The germline gives CDR1 DFQATT, CDR2 SNEGSKA (reference sequence). CDR3 amino acids: CSARDGTTYTEAFF. In nucleotides, the CDR3 is TGCAGTGCTAGAGATGGGACCACTTACACTGAAGCTTTCTTT.

The rearrangement links TRBV20-1 to TRBJ2-7; TRBD2 matches at 7 bases. In germline, CDR1 is DFQATT, CDR2 SNEGSKA (reference sequence). Trimming took 3 bases from V and 3 from J; bases not matched to a gene: 11. CDR3 size: 15 residues. The CDR3 nucleotides read TGCAGTGCTAGGGCGACTAGCAGGCCATTCTACGAGCAGTACTTC. Its translation is CSARATSRPFYEQYF.

The rearrangement links TRBV27 to TRBJ2-7; 8 nucleotides match TRBD1. The CDR3 length is 15 residues. Germline loops: CDR1 MNHEY, CDR2 SMNVEV (reference sequence). The V and J ends lost 6 bases and 3 bases, in that order; junction bases with no gene match: 10. CDR3 in amino acids: CASSPQDRVRYEQYF. As DNA, the CDR3 is TGTGCCAGCAGCCCCCAGGACAGGGTCCGCTACGAGCAGTACTTC.

This chain connects TRBV6-5 to TRBJ2-3; D is unclear. Deletions cut 2 bases from V and 2 bases from J, with 14 bases between. There are 16 residues in the CDR3. CDR1 and CDR2 from the germline V gene are MNHEY and SVGAGI. This CDR3 is CASSYRALWDTDTQYF. CDR3 DNA sequence: TGTGCCAGCAGTTACAGGGCCCTATGGGACACAGATACGCAGTATTTT.

This chain links TRBV7-2 with TRBJ1-2; no reliable D call. Between the trimmed V and J ends, which lost 1 base and 2 bases, there was a span of 8 bases. The germline V gene has CDR1 SGHTA and CDR2 FQGNSA. The CDR3 is made up of 14 amino acids. The CDR3, as DNA: TGTGCCAGCAGCTTAGAACGGCGGAACTATGGCTACACCTTC. Amino acid sequence: CASSLERRNYGYTF. Full variable domain (remainder filled in from reference TRBV7-2 and TRBJ1-2): GAGVSQSPSNKVTEKGKDVELRCDPISGHTALYWYRQSLGQGLEFLIYFQGNSAPDKSGLPSDRFSAERTGGSVSTLTIQRTQQEDSAVYLCASSLERRNYGYTFGSGTRLTVV.

About this clonotype itself: Without the conserved terminal phenylalanine or tryptophan, this CDR3 likely stems from a read error. The DNA is left out, because the CDR3 cannot be placed on it with certainty; the CDR3 is given as TCRdb lists it. The chain joins TRBV7-9 to TRBJ1-2. The CDR3 length is 12 residues, termini included. Germline V CDR1 and CDR2: SEHNR, FQNEAQ (reference sequence). The CDR3 protein is CASRLTGGPYIL.

V and J are TRBV10-2 and TRBJ1-2; D ambiguous. The V and J ends lost 8 bases and 1 base respectively, with 8 bases between them. Germline CDR1 reads WSHSY; CDR2 reads SAAADI. The CDR3 runs 12 residues. The CDR3 sequence is CASLDNNYGYTF. CDR3 DNA: TGCGCCAGCCTAGACAATAACTATGGCTACACCTTC.

V gene TRBV10-3 combines with J gene TRBJ2-5; 7 nucleotides agree with TRBD1. Unmatched junction bases numbered 6, after V lost 6 bases and J lost 2 bases. The CDR3 covers 14 residues. CDR1 is ENHRY, CDR2 SYGVKD, per germline. In nucleotides, the CDR3 is TGTGCCATCAGGCCACAGGGGCGGCAAGAGACCCAGTACTTC. Translating it yields CAIRPQGRQETQYF.

The genes are TRBV6-1 and TRBJ1-6; 8 bases agree with TRBD1. Germline CDR1 reads MNHNS; CDR2 reads SASEGT. The junction had 10 bases not matched to a gene; V was cut back by 2 bases and J by 4 bases. The CDR3 spans 18 residues. CDR3: CASSENYGTGLYNSPLHF. CDR3 coding DNA: TGTGCCAGCAGTGAAAATTACGGGACAGGACTTTATAATTCACCCCTCCACTTT.

This clonotype was counted a few times. The chain combines TRBV6-5 with TRBJ1-1, with a tentative D call TRBD1 (6 bases). This CDR3 has 15 amino acids. Trimming left V 2 bases short and J 4 bases short, with 14 bases between. Germline assignment: CDR1 MNHEY and CDR2 SVGAGI. CDR3 residues: CASSYEPGGGTEAFF. CDR3 sequence (DNA): TGTGCCAGCAGTTACGAACCGGGGGGCGGCACTGAAGCTTTCTTT.

The J gene is TRBJ2-5, the V gene TRBV11-2, with a possible D match to TRBD1 (5 bases). V lost 5 bases to trimming and J lost 7 bases, with 17 bases between them. The length of the CDR3 is 14 residues. Germline V gene data show CDR1 as SGHAT and CDR2 as FQNNGV. CDR3 amino acids: CASSLRPDRGTQYF. CDR3 nucleotide sequence: TGTGCCAGCAGCCTCCGACCTGATAGGGGGACCCAGTACTTC.

This clonotype has just one count. This rearrangement joins TRBV19 to TRBJ2-7; 9 bases are a match to TRBD1. The CDR3 is 17 amino acids. Germline values: CDR1 LNHDA, CDR2 SQIVND (reference sequence). V shed 10 bases, J shed 1 base, and the junction held 17 bases outside the gene matches. The chain's CDR3 is CATSPDRGERASYEQYF. CDR3 in DNA: TGTGCCACCTCCCCTGACAGGGGGGAACGTGCGTCCTACGAGCAGTACTTC.